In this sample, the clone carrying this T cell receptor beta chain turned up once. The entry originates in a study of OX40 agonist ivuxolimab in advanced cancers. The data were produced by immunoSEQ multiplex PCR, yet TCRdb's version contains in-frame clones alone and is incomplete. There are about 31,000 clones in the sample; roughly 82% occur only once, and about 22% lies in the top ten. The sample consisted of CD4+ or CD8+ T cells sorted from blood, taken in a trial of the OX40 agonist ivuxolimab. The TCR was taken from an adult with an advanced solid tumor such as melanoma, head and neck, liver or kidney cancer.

The CDR3 reads CASSTGGFYTGELFF. The CDR3, as DNA: TGTGCCAGCAGTACAGGGGGTTTTTACACCGGGGAGCTGTTTTTT. The genes are TRBV7-2 and TRBJ2-2, with 8 bases that match TRBD1. The CDR3 sequence is 15 residues long. V shed 6 bases, J shed 3 bases, and the junction held 6 bases outside the gene matches. Per the germline V gene, CDR1 is SGHTA and CDR2 is FQGNSA. The entire variable domain, with the rest obtained from reference TRBV7-2 and TRBJ2-2, is as follows: GAGVSQSPSNKVTEKGKDVELRCDPISGHTALYWYRQSLGQGLEFLIYFQGNSAPDKSGLPSDRFSAERTGGSVSTLTIQRTQQEDSAVYLCASSTGGFYTGELFFGEGSRLTVL.